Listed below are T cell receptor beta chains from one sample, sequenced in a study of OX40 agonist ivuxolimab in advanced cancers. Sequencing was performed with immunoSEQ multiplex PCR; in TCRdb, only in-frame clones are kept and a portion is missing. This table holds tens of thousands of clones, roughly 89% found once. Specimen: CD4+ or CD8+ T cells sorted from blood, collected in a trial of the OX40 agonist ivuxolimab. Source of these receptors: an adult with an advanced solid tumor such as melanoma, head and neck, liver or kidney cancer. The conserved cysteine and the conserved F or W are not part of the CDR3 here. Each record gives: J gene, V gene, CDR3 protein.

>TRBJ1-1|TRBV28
ASSFPERELNTEAF
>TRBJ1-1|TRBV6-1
ASSGWVDEAF
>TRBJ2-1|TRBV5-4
ASSPSRRGGPYNEQF
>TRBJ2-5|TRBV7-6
ASSFYQGGETQY
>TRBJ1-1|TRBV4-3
ASSPEQGNTEAF
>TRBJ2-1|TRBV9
ASSAGGAEQF
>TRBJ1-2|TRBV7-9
ASRNTGGASSNYGYT
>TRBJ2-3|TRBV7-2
ASSTWDRGETDTQY
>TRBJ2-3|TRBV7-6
ASSLGTSGGARADTQY
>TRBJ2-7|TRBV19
ASSNQGSSYEQY
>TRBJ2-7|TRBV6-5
ASGSAGVDEQY
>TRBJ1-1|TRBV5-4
ASSLDGGMNTEAF
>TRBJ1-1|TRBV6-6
ASSTWEWAEAF
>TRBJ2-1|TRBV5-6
ASSTGTASYNEQF